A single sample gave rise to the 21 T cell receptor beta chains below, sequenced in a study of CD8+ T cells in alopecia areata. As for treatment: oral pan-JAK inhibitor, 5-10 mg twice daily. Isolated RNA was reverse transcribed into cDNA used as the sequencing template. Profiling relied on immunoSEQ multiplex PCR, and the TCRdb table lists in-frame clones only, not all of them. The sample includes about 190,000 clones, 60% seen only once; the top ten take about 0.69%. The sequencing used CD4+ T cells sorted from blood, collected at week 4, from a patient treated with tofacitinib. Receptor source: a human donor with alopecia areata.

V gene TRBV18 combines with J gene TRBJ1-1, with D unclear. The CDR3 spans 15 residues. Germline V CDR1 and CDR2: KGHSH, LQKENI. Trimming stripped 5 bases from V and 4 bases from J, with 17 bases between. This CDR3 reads CASSTISGMGTEAFF. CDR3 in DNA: TGTGCCAGCTCAACGATATCGGGCATGGGCACTGAAGCTTTCTTT.

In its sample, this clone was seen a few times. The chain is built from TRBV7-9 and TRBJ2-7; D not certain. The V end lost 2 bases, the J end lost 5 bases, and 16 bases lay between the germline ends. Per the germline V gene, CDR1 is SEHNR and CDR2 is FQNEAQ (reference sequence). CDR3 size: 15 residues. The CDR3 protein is CASSLILARSDEQYF. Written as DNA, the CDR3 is TGTGCCAGCAGCTTAATCCTTGCCCGTTCGGACGAGCAGTACTTC.

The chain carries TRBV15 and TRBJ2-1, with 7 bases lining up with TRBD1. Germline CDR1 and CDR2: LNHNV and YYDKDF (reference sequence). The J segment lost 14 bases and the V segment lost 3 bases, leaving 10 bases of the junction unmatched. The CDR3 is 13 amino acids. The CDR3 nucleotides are TGTGCCACCAGCAGCCTGACAGGGATCGTTAAGTTCTTC. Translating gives CATSSLTGIVKFF.

The CDR3 here is CASSGSWGQGNGYTF. In DNA, the CDR3 is TGTGCCAGCAGTGGCTCGTGGGGACAGGGGAATGGCTACACCTTC. The V gene is TRBV25-1, the J gene TRBJ1-2; 10 bases are a match to TRBD1. The V gene end was trimmed by 4 bases and the J gene end by 6 bases; junction bases not matched to a gene: 8. The germline CDR1 and CDR2 sequences are MGHDK and SYGVNS. The CDR3 covers 15 residues.

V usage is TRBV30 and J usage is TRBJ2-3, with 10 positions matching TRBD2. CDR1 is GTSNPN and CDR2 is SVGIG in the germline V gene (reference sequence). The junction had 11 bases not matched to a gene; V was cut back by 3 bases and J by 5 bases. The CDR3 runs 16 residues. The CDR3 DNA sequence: TGTGCCTGGAGATGGGGACTAGCGAGAGGTGGAGATACGCAGTATTTT. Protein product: CAWRWGLARGGDTQYF. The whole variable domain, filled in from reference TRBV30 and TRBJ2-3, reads SQTIHQWPATLVQPVGSPLSLECTVEGTSNPNLYWYRQAAGRGLQLLFYSVGIGQISSEVPQNLSASRPQDRQFILSSKKLLLSDSGFYLCAWRWGLARGGDTQYFGPGTRLTVL.

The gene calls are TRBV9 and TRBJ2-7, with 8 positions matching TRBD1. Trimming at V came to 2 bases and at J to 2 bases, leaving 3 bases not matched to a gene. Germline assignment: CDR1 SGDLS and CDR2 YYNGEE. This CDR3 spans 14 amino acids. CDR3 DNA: TGTGCCAGCAGCGTTAGGACAGGGACCTACGAGCAGTACTTC. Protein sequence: CASSVRTGTYEQYF.

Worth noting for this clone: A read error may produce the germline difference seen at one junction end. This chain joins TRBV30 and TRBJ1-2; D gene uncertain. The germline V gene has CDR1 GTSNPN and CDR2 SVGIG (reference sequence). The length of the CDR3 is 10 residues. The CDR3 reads CAWSEQTKNF. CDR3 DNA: TGTGCCTGGAGTGAACAGACCAAAAACTTC.

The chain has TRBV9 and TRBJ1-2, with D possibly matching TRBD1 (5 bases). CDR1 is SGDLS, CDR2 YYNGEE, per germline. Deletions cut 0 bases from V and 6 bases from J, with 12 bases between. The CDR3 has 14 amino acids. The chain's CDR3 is CASSVVTAGHGYTF. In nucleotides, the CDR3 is TGTGCCAGCAGCGTAGTTACGGCGGGGCATGGCTACACCTTC.

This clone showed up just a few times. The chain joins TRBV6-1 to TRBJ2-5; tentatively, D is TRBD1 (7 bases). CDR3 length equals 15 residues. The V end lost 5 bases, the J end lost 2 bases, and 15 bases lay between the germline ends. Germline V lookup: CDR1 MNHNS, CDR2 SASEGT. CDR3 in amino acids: CASSPRGTEQETQYF. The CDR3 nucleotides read TGTGCCAGCAGTCCCCGCGGGACAGAGCAAGAGACCCAGTACTTC.

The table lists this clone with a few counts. The CDR3 region is CSCDRGETQYF. CDR3 bases: TGCAGCTGCGACAGGGGGGAGACCCAGTACTTC. This rearrangement joins TRBV29-1 to TRBJ2-5; 9 nucleotides line up with TRBD1. The germline gives CDR1 SQVTM, CDR2 ANQGSEA. After removal of 8 bases from V and 5 bases from J, the junction contained 3 bases not matched to a gene. The CDR3 loop spans 11 amino acids.

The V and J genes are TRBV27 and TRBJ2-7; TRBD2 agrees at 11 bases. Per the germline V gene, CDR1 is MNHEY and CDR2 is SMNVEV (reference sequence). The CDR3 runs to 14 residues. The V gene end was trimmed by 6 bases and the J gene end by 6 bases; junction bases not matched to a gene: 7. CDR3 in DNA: TGTGCCAGCAGCTTCCTAGCGGGAGGTCGCGAGCAGTACTTC. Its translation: CASSFLAGGREQYF.

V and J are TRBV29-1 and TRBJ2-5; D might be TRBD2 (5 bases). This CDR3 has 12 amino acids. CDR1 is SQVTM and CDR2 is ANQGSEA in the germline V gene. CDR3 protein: CSSSEGQETQYF. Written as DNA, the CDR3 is TGCAGTTCTAGTGAGGGTCAAGAGACCCAGTACTTC.

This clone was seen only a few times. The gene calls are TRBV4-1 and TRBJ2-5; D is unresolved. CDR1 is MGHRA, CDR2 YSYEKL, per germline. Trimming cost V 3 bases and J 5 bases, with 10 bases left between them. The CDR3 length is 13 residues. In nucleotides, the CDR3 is TGCGCCAGCAGCCAGTGGAGTGGGGAGACCCAGTACTTC. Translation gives CASSQWSGETQYF.

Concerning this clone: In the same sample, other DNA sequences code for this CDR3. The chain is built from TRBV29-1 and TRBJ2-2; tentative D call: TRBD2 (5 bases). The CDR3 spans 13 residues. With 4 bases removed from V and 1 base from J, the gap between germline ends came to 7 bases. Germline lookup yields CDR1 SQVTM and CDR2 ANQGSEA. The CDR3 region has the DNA TGCAGCGTTGTACGGGGGAACACCGGGGAGCTGTTTTTT. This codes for CSVVRGNTGELFF.

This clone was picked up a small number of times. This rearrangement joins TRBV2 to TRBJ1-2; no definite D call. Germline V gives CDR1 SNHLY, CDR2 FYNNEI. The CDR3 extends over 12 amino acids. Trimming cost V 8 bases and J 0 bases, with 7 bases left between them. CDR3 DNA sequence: TGTGCCAGCGAGCGCTCTAACTATGGCTACACCTTC. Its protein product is CASERSNYGYTF.

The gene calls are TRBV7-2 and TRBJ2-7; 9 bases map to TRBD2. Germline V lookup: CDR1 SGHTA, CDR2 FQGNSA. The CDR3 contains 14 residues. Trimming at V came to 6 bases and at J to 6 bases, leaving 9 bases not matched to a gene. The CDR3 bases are TGTGCCAGCAGTACCGGGACTAGCAGAGCCGAGCAGTACTTC. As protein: CASSTGTSRAEQYF.

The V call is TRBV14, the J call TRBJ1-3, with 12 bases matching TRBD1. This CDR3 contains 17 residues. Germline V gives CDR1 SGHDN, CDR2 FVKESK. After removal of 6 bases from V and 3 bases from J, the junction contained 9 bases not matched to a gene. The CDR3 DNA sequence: TGTGCCAGCAGGGGACAGGGGGCCATGCTCCATGGAAACACCATATATTTT. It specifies CASRGQGAMLHGNTIYF.

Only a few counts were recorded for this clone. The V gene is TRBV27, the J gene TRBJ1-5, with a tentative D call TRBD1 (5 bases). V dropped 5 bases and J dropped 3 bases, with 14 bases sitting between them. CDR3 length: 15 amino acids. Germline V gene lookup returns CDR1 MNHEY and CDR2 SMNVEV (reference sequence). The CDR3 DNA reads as TGTGCCAGCAGTGGCCGGGACGCATACAATCAGCCCCAGCATTTT. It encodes CASSGRDAYNQPQHF.

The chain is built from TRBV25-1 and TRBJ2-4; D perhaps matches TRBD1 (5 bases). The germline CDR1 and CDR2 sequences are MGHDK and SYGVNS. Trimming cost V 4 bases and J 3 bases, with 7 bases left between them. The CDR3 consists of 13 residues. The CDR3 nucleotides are TGTGCCAGCAGTGTCAGGGACAAAAACATTCAGTACTTC. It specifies CASSVRDKNIQYF.

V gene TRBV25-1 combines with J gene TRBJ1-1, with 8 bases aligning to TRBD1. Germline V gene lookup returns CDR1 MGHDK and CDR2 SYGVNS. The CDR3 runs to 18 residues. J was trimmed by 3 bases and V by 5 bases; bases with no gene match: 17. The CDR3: CASSPHPLTGAGDTEAFF. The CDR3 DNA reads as TGTGCCAGCAGTCCGCACCCGCTGACAGGGGCAGGGGACACTGAAGCTTTCTTT.

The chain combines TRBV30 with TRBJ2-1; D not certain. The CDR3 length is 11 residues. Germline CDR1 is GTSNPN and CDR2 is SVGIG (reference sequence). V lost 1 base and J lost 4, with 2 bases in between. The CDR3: CAWSAYNEQFF. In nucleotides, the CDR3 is TGTGCCTGGAGTGCTTACAATGAGCAGTTCTTC.